This TCR beta chain was profiled in a study of blood T cell repertoires in COVID-19. Study context: COVID-19 samples, acute and convalescent, were from the United States, Italy and Spain. PBMCs, B-cell-depleted T cells, or T cells were the source of the cDNA or gDNA that made up the material.

The authors' processing: From reference gene primer amplification, estimates of nucleated cell counts were derived. Using immunoSEQ multiplex PCR, the repertoire was profiled, and TCRdb retains in-frame clones only, with some absent. That table is the source of V, J and clone size, and D and trimming were worked out from the DNA. Found here are a few hundred thousand clones, around nine tenths of them singletons; the top ten hold about 0.99%. In this sample, this clone turned up once. Germline CDR1 SGHTA, CDR2 FQGNSA. The CDR3 sequence is 19 residues long. V was clipped by 3 bases and J by 0 bases; unmatched bases: 8.

The TCR comes from a woman aged 40 to 49 who had recovered from COVID-19. The J gene is TRBJ2-2, the V gene TRBV7-2; 12 nucleotides align to TRBD2. Sequencing was done on a sample of peripheral blood. In DNA form, the CDR3 reads TGTGCCAGCAGCTTCCGGGGACTAGCGGGCCTCGCGAACACCGGGGAGCTGTTTTTT. This translates into CASSFRGLAGLANTGELFF.